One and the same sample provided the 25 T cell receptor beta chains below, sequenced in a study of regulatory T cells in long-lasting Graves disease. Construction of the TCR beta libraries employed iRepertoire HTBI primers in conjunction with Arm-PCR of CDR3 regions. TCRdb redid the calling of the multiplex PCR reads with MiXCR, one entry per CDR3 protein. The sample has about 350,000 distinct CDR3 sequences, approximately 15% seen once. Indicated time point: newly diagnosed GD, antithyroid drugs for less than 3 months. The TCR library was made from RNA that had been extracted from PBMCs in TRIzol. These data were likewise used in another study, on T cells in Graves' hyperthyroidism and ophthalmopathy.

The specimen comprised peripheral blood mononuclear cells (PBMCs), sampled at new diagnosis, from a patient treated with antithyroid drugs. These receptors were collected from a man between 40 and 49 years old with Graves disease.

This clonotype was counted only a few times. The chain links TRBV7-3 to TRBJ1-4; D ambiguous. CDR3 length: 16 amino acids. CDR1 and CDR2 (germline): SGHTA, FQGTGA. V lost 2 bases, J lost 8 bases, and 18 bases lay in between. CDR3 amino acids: CASSLADNRAVEKLFF. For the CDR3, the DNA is TGTGCCAGCAGCTTAGCAGACAACCGGGCAGTGGAAAAACTGTTTTTT.

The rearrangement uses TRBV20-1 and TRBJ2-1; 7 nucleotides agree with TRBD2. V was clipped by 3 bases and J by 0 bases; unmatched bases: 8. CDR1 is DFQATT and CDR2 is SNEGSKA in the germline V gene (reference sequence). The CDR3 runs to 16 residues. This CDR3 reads CSARGRGPSSYNEQFF. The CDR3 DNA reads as TGCAGTGCTAGGGGGAGGGGACCTAGCTCCTACAATGAGCAGTTCTTC.

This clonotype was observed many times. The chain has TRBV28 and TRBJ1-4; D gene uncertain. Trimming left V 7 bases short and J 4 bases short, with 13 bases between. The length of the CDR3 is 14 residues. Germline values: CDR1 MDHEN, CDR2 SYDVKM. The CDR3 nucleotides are TGTGCCAGCACCCCGGGAACCCATAATGAAAAACTGTTTTTT. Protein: CASTPGTHNEKLFF. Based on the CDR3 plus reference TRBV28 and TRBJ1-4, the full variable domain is DVKVTQSSRYLVKRTGEKVFLECVQDMDHENMFWYRQDPGLGLRLIYFSYDVKMKEKGDIPEGYSVSREKKERFSLILESASTNQTSMYLCASTPGTHNEKLFFGSGTQLSVL.

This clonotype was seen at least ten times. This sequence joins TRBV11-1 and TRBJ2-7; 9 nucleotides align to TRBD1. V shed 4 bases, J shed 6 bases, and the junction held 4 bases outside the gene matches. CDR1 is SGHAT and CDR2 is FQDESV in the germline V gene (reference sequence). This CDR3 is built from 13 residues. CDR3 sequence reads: CASSWDRVGEQYF. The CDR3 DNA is TGTGCCAGCAGCTGGGACAGGGTAGGCGAGCAGTACTTC.

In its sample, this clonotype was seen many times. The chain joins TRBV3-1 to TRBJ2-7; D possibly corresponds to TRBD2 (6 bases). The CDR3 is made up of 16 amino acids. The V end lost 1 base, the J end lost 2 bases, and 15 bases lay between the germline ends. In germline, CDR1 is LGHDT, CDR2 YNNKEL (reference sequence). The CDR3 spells CASSQGPWRAPYEQYF. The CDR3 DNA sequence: TGTGCCAGCAGCCAAGGCCCATGGAGGGCCCCCTACGAGCAGTACTTC.

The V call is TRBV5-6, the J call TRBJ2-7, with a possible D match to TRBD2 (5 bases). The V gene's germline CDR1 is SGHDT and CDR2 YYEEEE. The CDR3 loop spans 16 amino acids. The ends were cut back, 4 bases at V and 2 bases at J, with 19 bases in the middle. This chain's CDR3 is CASSGGLAGRPYEQYF. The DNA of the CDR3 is TGTGCCAGCAGCGGTGGACTCGCGGGCCGGCCCTACGAGCAGTACTTC.

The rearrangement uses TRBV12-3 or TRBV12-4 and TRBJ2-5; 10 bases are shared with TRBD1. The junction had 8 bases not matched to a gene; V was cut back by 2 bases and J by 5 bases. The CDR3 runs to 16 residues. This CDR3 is CASSLSGTGAWETQYF. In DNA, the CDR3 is TGTGCCAGCAGTTTAAGTGGGACAGGGGCGTGGGAGACCCAGTACTTC.

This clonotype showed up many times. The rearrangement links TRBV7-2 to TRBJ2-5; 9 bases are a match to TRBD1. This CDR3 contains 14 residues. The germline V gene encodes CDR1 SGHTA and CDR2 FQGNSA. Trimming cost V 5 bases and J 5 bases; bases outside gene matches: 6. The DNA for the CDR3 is TGTGCCAGCAGCCTACAGGGGGCGCGGGAGACCCAGTACTTC. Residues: CASSLQGARETQYF.

The DNA for the CDR3 is TGTGCCAGCAGCTTAAGACAGGCGAATGAAAAACTGTTTTTT. It codes for CASSLRQANEKLFF. The chain links TRBV7-9 to TRBJ1-4, with TRBD1 as a possible D gene (6 bases). Germline CDR1 and CDR2: SEHNR and FQNEAQ (reference sequence). This CDR3 is 14 amino acids long. The V end was cut by 2 bases, the J end by 5 bases, with 9 bases between.

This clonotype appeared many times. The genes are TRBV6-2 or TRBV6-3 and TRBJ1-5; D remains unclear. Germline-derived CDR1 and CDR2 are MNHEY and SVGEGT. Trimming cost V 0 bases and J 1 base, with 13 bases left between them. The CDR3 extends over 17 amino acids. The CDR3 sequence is CASSYSALHTSNQPQHF. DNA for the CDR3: TGTGCCAGCAGTTACTCGGCATTGCACACCAGCAATCAGCCCCAGCATTTT.

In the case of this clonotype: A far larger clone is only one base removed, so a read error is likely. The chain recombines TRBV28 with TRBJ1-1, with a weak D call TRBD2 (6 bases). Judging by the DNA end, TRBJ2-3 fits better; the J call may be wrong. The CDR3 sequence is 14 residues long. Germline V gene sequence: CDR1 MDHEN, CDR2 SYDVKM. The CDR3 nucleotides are TGTGCCAGCAGTTTAGGTGGGGGGTCAGATGCGCAGTATTTT. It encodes CASSLGGGSDAQYF.

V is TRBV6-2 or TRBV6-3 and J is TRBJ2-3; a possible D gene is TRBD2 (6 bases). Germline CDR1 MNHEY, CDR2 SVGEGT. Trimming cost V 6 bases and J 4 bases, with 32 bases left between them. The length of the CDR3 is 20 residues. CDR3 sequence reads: CASRPPRGDSTSPIADTQYF. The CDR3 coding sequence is TGTGCCAGCAGGCCCCCACGAGGGGATTCAACTAGCCCCATCGCAGATACGCAGTATTTT.

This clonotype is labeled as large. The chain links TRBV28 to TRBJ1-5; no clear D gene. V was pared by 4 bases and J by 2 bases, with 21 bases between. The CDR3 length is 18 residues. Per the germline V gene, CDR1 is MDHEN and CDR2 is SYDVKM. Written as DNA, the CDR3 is TGTGCCAGCAGTTCCAGCCTCTTAACCTATAGCGGCAATCAGCCCCAGCATTTT. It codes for CASSSSLLTYSGNQPQHF.

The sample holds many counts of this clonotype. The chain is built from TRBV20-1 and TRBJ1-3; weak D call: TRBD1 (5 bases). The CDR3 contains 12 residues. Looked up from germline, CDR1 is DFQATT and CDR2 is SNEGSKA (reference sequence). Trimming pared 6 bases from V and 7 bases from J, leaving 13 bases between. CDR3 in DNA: TGCAGTGCGAGATGGGGGAGCAACACCATATATTTT. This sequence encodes CSARWGSNTIYF.

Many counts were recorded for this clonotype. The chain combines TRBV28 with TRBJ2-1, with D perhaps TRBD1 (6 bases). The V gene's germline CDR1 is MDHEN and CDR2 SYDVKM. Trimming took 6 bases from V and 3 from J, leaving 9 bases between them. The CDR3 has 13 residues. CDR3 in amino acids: CASSPDSYNEQFF. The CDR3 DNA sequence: TGTGCCAGCAGCCCGGACAGCTACAATGAGCAGTTCTTC.

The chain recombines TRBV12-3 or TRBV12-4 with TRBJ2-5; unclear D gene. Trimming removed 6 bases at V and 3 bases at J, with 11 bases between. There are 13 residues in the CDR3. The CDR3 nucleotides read TGTGCCAGCAGACGTAGTGGGGAAGAGACCCAGTACTTC. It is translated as CASRRSGEETQYF.

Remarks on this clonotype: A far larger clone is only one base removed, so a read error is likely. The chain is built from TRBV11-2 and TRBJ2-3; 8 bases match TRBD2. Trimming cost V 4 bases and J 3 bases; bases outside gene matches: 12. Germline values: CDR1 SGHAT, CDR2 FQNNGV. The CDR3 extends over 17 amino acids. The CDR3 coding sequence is TGTGCCAGCAGCTCCCGTTGGGTAGCGGGGATTACAGATACGCAGTATTTT. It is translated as CASSSRWVAGITDTQYF.

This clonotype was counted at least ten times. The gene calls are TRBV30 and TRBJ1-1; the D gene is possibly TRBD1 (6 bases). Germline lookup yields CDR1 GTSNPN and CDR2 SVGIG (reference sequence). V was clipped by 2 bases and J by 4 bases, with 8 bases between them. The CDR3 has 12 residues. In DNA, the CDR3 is TGTGCCTGGAGTCGGGGGCTCACTGAAGCTTTCTTT. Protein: CAWSRGLTEAFF. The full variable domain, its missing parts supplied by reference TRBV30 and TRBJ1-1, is SQTIHQWPATLVQPVGSPLSLECTVEGTSNPNLYWYRQAAGRGLQLLFYSVGIGQISSEVPQNLSASRPQDRQFILSSKKLLLSDSGFYLCAWSRGLTEAFFGQGTRLTVV.

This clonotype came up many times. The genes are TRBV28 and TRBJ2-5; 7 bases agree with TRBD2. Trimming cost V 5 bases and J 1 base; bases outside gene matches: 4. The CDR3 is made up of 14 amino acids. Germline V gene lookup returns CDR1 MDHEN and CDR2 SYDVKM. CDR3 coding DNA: TGTGCCAGCAGTCCAACTAGCGTCCAAGAGACCCAGTACTTC. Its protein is CASSPTSVQETQYF. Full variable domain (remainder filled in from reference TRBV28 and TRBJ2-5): DVKVTQSSRYLVKRTGEKVFLECVQDMDHENMFWYRQDPGLGLRLIYFSYDVKMKEKGDIPEGYSVSREKKERFSLILESASTNQTSMYLCASSPTSVQETQYFGPGTRLLVL.

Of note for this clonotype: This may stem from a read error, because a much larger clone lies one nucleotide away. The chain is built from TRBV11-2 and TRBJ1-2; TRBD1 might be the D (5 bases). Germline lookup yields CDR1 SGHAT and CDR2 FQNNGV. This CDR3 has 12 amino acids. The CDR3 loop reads CASSFRVQGCTF. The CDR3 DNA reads TGTGCCAGCAGCTTCAGGGTGCAGGGCTGCACCTTC. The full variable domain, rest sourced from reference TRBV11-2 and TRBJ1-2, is EAGVAQSPRYKIIEKRQSVAFWCNPISGHATLYWYQQILGQGPKLLIQFQNNGVVDDSQLPKDRFSAERLKGVDSTLKIQPAKLEDSAVYLCASSFRVQGCTFGSGTRLTVV.

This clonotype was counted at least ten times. The DNA of the CDR3 is TGTGCCGGTTGGGGGGGGCGCTACGAGCAGTACTTC. Translated: CAGWGGRYEQYF. The gene calls are TRBV30 and TRBJ2-7, with a weak D call TRBD2 (7 bases). V lost 8 bases, J lost 3 bases, and 14 bases lay in between. Germline V CDR1 and CDR2: GTSNPN, SVGIG (reference sequence). CDR3 length: 12 residues.

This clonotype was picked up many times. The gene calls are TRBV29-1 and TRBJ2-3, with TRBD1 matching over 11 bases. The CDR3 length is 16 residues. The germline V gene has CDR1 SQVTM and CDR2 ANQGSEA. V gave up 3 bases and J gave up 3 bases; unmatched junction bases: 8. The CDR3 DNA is TGCAGCGTTGATATCCGGGACAGGGGGACGACAGATACGCAGTATTTT. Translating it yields CSVDIRDRGTTDTQYF.

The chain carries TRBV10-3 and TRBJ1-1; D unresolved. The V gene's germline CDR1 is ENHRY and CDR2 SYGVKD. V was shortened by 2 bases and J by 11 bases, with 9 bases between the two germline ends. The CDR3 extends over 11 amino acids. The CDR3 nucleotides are TGTGCCATCAGTGAGAACTTCCATGCTTTCTTT. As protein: CAISENFHAFF.

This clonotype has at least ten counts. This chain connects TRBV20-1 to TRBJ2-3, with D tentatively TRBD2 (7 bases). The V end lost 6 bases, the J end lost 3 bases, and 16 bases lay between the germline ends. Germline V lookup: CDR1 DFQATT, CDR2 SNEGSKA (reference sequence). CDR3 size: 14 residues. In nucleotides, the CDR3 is TGCAGTGCCATGAGGGGGGGTCTGACAGATACGCAGTATTTT. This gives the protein CSAMRGGLTDTQYF.

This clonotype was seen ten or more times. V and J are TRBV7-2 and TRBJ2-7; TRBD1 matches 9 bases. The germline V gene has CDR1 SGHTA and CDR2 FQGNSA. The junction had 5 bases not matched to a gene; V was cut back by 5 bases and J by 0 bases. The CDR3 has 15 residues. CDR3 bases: TGTGCCAGCAGCCTCGACAGGGGGATCTCCTACGAGCAGTACTTC. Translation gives CASSLDRGISYEQYF.